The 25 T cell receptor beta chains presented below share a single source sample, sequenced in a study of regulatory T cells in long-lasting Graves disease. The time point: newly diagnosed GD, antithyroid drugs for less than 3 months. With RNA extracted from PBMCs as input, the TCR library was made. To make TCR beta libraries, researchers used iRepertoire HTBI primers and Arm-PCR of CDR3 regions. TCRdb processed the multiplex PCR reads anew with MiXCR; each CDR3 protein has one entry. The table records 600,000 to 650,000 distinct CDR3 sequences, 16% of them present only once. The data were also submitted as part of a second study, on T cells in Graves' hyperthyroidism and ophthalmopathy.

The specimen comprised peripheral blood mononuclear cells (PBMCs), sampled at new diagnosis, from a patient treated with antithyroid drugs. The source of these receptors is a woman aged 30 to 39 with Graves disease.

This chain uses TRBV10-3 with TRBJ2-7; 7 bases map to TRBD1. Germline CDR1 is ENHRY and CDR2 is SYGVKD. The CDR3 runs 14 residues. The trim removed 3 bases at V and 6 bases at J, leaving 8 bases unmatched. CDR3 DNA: TGTGCCATCAGTGACCCTCTCCAGGGGGTCGAGCAGTACTTC. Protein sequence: CAISDPLQGVEQYF.

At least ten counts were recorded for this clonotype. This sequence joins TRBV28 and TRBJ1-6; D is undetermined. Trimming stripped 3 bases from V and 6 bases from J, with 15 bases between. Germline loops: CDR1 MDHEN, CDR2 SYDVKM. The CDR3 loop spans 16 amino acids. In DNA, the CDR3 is TGTGCCAGCAGTTTCCTCACGCTCGGGAGTAATTCACCCCTCCACTTT. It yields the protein CASSFLTLGSNSPLHF.

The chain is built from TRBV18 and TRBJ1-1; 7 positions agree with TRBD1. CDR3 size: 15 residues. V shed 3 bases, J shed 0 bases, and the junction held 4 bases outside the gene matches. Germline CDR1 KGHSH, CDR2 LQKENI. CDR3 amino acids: CASSPSDRMNTEAFF. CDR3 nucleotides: TGTGCCAGCTCACCGTCGGACAGGATGAACACTGAAGCTTTCTTT.

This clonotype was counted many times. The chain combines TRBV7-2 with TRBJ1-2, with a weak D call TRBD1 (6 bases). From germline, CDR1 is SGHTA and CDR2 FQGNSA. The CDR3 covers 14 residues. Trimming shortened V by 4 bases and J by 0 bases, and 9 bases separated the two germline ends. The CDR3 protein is CASSSGQTNYGYTF. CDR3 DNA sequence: TGTGCCAGCAGCTCGGGACAAACTAACTATGGCTACACCTTC.

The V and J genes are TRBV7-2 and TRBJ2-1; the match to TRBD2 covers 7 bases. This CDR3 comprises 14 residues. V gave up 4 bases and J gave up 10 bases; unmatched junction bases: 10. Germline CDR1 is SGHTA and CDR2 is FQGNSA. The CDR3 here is CASSSTKGLYEQFF. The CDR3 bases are TGTGCCAGCAGCTCCACTAAGGGACTATACGAGCAGTTCTTC.

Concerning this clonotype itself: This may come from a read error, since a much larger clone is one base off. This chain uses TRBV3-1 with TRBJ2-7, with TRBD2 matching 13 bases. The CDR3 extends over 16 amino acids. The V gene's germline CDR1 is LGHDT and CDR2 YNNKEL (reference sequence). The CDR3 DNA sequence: TGTGCCAGCAGCCAAGGACTAGCGGGAGGAGCCTACGGGCAGTACTTC. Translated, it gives CASSQGLAGGAYGQYF.

In nucleotides, the CDR3 is TGCGCCAGCAGCTTGATAGAGGTTAACACTGAAGCTTTCTTT. It yields the protein CASSLIEVNTEAFF. V usage is TRBV5-1 and J usage is TRBJ1-1; D call uncertain. V lost 1 base and J lost 2, with 9 bases in between. The germline V gene has CDR1 SGHRS and CDR2 YFSETQ. The CDR3 extends over 14 amino acids.

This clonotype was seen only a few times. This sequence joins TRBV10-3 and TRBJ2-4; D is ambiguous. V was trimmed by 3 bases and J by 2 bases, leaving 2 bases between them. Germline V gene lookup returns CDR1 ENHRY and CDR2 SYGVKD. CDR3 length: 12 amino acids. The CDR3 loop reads CAISDTKNIQYF. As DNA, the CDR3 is TGTGCCATCAGTGACACCAAAAACATTCAGTACTTC.

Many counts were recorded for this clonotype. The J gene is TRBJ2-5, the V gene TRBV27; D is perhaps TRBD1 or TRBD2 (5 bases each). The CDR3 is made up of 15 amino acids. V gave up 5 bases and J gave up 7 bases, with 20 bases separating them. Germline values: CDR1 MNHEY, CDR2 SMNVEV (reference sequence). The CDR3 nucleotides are TGTGCCAGCAGTCCGGGACGGCCGGGGTTGGGGACCCAGTACTTC. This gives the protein CASSPGRPGLGTQYF.

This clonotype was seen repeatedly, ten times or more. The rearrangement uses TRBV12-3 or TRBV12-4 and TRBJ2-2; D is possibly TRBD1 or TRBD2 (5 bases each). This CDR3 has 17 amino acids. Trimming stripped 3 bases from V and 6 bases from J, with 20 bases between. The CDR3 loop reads CASSFLVWGKSAGELFF. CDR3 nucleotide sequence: TGTGCCAGCAGTTTTCTTGTTTGGGGGAAATCGGCCGGGGAGCTGTTTTTT.

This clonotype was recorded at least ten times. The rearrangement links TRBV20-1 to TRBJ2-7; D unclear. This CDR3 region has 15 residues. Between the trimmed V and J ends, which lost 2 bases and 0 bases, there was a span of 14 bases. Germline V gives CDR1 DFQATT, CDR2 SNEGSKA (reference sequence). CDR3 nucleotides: TGCAGTGCTAGACCCCCTGCAGCCCTCTCCTACGAGCAGTACTTC. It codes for CSARPPAALSYEQYF.

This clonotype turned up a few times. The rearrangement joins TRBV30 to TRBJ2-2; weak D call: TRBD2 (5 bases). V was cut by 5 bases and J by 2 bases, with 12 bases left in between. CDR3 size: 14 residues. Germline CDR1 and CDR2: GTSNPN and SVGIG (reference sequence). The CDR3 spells CAWDYTPNTGELFF. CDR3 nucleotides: TGTGCCTGGGACTACACCCCCAACACCGGGGAGCTGTTTTTT.

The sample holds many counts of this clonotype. The CDR3: CASSDRVFDEQFF. The CDR3 DNA follows: TGTGCCAGTAGTGACAGGGTTTTCGATGAGCAGTTCTTC. The V call is TRBV19, the J call TRBJ2-1, with 7 bases lining up with TRBD1. The germline V gene has CDR1 LNHDA and CDR2 SQIVND (reference sequence). This CDR3 is built from 13 residues. The J segment lost 8 bases and the V segment lost 5 bases, leaving 6 bases of the junction unmatched.

The DNA of the CDR3 is TGCAGCGTTGGGACACCCGGGAGGGTCGGGGAGCTGTTTTTT. Translation: CSVGTPGRVGELFF. The chain carries TRBV29-1 and TRBJ2-2, with 8 nucleotides matching TRBD2. CDR1 and CDR2 from the germline V gene are SQVTM and ANQGSEA. V shed 4 bases, J shed 7 bases, and the junction held 8 bases outside the gene matches. The CDR3 spans 14 residues.

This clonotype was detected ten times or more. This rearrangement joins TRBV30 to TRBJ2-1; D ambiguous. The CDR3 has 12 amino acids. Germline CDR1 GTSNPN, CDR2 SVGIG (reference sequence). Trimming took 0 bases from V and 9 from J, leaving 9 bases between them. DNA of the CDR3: TGTGCCTGGAGTGTATGGAACACTGAGCAGTTCTTC. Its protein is CAWSVWNTEQFF.

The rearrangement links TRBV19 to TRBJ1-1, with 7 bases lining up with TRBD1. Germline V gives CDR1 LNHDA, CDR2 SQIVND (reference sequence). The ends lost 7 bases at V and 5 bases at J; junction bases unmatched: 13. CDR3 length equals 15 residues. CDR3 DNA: TGTGCCAGTATTCCCACAGGGGTAGGAGGTACTGAAGCTTTCTTT. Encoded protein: CASIPTGVGGTEAFF.

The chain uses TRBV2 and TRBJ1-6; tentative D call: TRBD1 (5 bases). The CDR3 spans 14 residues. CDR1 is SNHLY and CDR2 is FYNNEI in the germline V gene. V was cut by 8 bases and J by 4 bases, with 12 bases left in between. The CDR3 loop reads CASGGGGYNSPLHF. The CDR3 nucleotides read TGTGCCAGCGGGGGGGGGGGTTATAATTCACCCCTCCACTTT.

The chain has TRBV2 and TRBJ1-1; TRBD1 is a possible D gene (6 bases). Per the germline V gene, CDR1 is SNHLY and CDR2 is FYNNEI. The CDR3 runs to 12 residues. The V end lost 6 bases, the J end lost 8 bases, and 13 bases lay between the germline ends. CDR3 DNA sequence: TGTGCCAGCAGAGGACAGTCTGGGGAAGCTTTCTTT. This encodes CASRGQSGEAFF.

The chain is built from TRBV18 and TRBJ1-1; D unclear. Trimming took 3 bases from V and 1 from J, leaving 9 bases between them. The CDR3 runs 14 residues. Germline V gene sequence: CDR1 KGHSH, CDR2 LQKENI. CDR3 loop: CASSPSRGNTEAFF. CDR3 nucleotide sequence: TGTGCCAGCTCACCCTCGAGAGGGAACACTGAAGCTTTCTTT.

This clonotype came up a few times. Here the CDR3 reads CASREQGASRYEQYF. In nucleotides, the CDR3 is TGTGCCAGCAGAGAACAGGGGGCATCACGCTACGAGCAGTACTTC. V gene TRBV6-1 combines with J gene TRBJ2-7; 9 bases fit TRBD1. The CDR3 contains 15 residues. J lost 3 bases, V lost 6 bases, and 9 bases had no gene match. CDR1 is MNHNS, CDR2 SASEGT, per germline.

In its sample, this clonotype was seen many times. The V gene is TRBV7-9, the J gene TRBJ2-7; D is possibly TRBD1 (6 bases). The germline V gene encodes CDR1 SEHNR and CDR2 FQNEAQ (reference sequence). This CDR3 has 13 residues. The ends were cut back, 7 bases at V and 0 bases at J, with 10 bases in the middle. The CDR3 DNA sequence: TGTGCCAGCACCCGGGACACCTCCTACGAGCAGTACTTC. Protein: CASTRDTSYEQYF.

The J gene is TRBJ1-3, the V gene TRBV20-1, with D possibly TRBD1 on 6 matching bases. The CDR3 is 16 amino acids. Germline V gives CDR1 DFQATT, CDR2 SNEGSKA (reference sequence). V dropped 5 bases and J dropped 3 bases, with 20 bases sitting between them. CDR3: CSAPLQGYVGGNTIYF. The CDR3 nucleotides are TGCAGTGCTCCTTTACAGGGATATGTTGGTGGAAACACCATATATTTT.

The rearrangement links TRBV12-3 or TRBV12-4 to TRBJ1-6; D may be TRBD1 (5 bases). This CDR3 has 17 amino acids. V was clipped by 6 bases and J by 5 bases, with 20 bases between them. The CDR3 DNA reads TGTGCCAGCAGCCGGGGACGGCGGGCGGGTGATAATTCACCCCTCCACTTT. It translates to CASSRGRRAGDNSPLHF.

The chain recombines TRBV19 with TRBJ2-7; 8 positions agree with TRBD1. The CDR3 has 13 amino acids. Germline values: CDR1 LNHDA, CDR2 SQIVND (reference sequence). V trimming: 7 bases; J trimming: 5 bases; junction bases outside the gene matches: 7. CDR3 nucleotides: TGTGCCAGTACGGACAGGGCTGGGAACGAGCAGTACTTC. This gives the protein CASTDRAGNEQYF. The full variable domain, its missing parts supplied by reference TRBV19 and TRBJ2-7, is DGGITQSPKYLFRKEGQNVTLSCEQNLNHDAMYWYRQDPGQGLRLIYYSQIVNDFQKGDIAEGYSVSREKKESFPLTVTSAQKNPTAFYLCASTDRAGNEQYFGPGTRLTVT.

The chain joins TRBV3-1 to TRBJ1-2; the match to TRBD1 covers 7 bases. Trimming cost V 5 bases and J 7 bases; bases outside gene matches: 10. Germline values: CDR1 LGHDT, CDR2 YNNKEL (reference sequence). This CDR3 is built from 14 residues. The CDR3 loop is CASSLRQGRVGYTF. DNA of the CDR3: TGTGCCAGCAGCTTGAGACAGGGTCGGGTTGGCTACACCTTC.